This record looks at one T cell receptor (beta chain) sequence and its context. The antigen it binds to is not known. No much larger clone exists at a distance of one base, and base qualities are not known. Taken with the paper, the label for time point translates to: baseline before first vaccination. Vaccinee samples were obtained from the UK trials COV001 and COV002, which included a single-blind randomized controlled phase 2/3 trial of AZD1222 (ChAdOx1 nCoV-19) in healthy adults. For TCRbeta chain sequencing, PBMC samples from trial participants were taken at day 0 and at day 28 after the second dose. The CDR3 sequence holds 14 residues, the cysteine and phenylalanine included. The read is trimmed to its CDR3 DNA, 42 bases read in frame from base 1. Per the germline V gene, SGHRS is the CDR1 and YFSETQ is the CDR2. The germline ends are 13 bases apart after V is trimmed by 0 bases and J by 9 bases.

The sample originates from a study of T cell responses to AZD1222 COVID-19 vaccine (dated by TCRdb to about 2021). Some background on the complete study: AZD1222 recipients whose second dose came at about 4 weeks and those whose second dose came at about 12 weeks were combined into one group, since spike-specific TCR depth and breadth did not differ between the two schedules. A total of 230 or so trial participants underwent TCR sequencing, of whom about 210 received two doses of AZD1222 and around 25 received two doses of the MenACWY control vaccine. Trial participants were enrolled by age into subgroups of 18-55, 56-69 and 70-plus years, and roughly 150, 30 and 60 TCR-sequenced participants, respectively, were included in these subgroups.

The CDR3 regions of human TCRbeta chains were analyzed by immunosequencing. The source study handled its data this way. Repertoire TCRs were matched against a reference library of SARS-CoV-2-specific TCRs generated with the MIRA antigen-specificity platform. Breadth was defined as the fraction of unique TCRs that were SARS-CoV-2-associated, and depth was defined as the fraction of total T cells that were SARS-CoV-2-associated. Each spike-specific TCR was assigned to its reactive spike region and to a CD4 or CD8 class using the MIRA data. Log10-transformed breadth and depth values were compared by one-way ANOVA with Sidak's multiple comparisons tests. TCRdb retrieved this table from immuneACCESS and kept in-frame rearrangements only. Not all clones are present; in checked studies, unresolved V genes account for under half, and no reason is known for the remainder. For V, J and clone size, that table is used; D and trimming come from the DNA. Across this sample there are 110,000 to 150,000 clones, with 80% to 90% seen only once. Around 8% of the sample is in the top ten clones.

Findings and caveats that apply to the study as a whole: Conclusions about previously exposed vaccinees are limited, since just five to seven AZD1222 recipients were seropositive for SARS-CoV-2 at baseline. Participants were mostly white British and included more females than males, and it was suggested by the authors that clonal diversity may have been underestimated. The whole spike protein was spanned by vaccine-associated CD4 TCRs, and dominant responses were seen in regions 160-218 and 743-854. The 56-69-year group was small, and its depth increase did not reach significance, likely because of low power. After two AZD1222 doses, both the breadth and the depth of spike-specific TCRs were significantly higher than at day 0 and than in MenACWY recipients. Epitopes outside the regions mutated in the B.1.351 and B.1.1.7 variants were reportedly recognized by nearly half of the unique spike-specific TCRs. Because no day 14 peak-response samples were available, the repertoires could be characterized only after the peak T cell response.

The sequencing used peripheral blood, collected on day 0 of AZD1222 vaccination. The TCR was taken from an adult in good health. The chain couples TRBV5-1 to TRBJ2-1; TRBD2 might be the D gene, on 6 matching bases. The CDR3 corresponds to CASSLAGDEGEQFF. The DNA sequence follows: TGCGCCAGCAGCTTGGCGGGAGATGAGGGTGAGCAGTTCTTC.